The 27 T cell receptor beta chains given below trace back to one sample, sequenced in a study of T cells after yellow fever vaccination. TCRdb processed the 5' RACE reads anew with MiXCR; each CDR3 protein has one entry. Here the sample spans around 590,000 distinct CDR3 sequences, roughly an eighth being singletons. Material: PBMCs, obtained on the day of the yellow fever booster vaccination. The receptors come from a man younger than 45 who received the YFV17D yellow fever vaccine.

This clonotype has at least ten counts. This chain links TRBV7-2 with TRBJ2-1; the D is unclear. This CDR3 spans 12 amino acids. V lost 5 bases and J lost 7, with 9 bases in between. Germline V lookup: CDR1 SGHTA, CDR2 FQGNSA. CDR3 nucleotides: TGTGCCAGCAGCCCGACGCGTAATGAGCAGTTCTTC. It encodes CASSPTRNEQFF.

For this clonotype: One end of the junction varies from germline; a read error may be responsible. The chain joins TRBV7-9 to TRBJ1-1, with D unclear. The CDR3 consists of 11 residues. Germline V lookup: CDR1 SEHNR, CDR2 FQNEAQ (reference sequence). The CDR3 loop is CASSLGPTEIF. CDR3 in DNA: TGTGCCAGCAGCTTAGGGCCGACGGAGATCTTT.

CDR3 amino acids: CSAREQVSYEQYF. CDR3 nucleotides: TGCAGTGCTAGAGAGCAGGTTTCCTACGAGCAGTACTTC. V is TRBV20-1 and J is TRBJ2-7, with D uncertain. The V gene's germline CDR1 is DFQATT and CDR2 SNEGSKA (reference sequence). V dropped 0 bases and J dropped 1 base, with 7 bases sitting between them. The CDR3 extends over 13 amino acids.

V is TRBV5-5 and J is TRBJ1-4; no clear D. Deletions cut 1 base from V and 7 bases from J, with 8 bases between. Per the germline V gene, CDR1 is SGHKS and CDR2 is YYEKEE (reference sequence). The CDR3 is 13 amino acids. This CDR3 reads CASSLWWSEKLFF. The DNA of the CDR3 is TGTGCCAGCAGCTTGTGGTGGTCTGAAAAACTGTTTTTT.

The genes are TRBV12-3 or TRBV12-4 and TRBJ2-2, with 8 nucleotides matching TRBD1. Trimming removed 7 bases from V and 7 bases from J; junction bases left unmatched: 14. The CDR3 contains 16 residues. The DNA of the CDR3 is TGTGCCAGCATGGGCAGGGGGCCCGCCGGGGGCGGGGAGCTGTTTTTT. It yields the protein CASMGRGPAGGGELFF.

This clonotype was detected only a few times. This chain connects TRBV28 to TRBJ1-1; 8 bases map to TRBD1. The V segment lost 8 bases and the J segment 4 bases; nucleotides outside the gene matches: 6. The CDR3 extends over 13 amino acids. Germline V lookup: CDR1 MDHEN, CDR2 SYDVKM. This CDR3 is CASLHRGITEAFF. The CDR3 DNA sequence: TGTGCCAGCCTCCACAGGGGGATCACTGAAGCTTTCTTT.

The V gene is TRBV3-1, the J gene TRBJ2-7; D is uncertain. With 2 bases removed from V and 9 bases from J, the gap between germline ends came to 11 bases. Germline V gene data show CDR1 as LGHDT and CDR2 as YNNKEL (reference sequence). CDR3 length: 12 residues. The CDR3 spells CASSQSRSGQYF. CDR3 coding DNA: TGTGCCAGCAGCCAAAGCCGTAGTGGGCAGTACTTC.

This clonotype came up a few times. V gene TRBV10-3 combines with J gene TRBJ1-3; D gene unclear. V was pared by 0 bases and J by 0 bases, with 9 bases between. This CDR3 region has 16 residues. CDR1 ENHRY and CDR2 SYGVKD come from the germline V gene. The CDR3 region is CAISESLASSGNTIYF. DNA of the CDR3: TGTGCCATCAGTGAGTCGTTGGCGAGCTCTGGAAACACCATATATTTT.

This clonotype came up a few times. As DNA, the CDR3 is TGTGCCAGCAGCACCCGGGACAGGGGTATCTATGGCTACACCTTC. As protein: CASSTRDRGIYGYTF. The rearrangement joins TRBV9 to TRBJ1-2, with 10 nucleotides matching TRBD1. Germline loops: CDR1 SGDLS, CDR2 YYNGEE. The CDR3 covers 15 residues. Trimming removed 4 bases from V and 4 bases from J; junction bases left unmatched: 7.

The rearrangement links TRBV20-1 to TRBJ2-1; 9 bases align to TRBD2. This CDR3 comprises 14 residues. With V trimmed by 0 bases and J by 15 bases, 12 bases remained unmatched. Germline lookup yields CDR1 DFQATT and CDR2 SNEGSKA (reference sequence). DNA for the CDR3: TGCAGTGCTAGAGATCAGGGACTAGCCTTGCGGCTGTTCTTC. Translation gives CSARDQGLALRLFF.

This clonotype came up many times. This sequence joins TRBV2 and TRBJ2-3; D gene ambiguous. Per the germline V gene, CDR1 is SNHLY and CDR2 is FYNNEI. CDR3 length equals 13 residues. Trimming cost V 2 bases and J 4 bases, with 7 bases left between them. CDR3: CASSELEADTQYF. The CDR3 nucleotides are TGTGCCAGCAGTGAACTAGAAGCAGATACGCAGTATTTT.

This clonotype was counted ten times or more. The CDR3 bases are TGTGCCAGCAGTTTAGATCGGGACTCCTACGAGCAGTACTTC. It is translated as CASSLDRDSYEQYF. V is TRBV27 and J is TRBJ2-7, with D tentatively TRBD2 (5 bases). The CDR3 totals 14 residues. Trimming took off 2 bases at V and 0 bases at J, with 8 bases between the two ends. Germline lookup yields CDR1 MNHEY and CDR2 SMNVEV (reference sequence).

This clonotype was detected only a few times. The chain uses TRBV12-3 or TRBV12-4 and TRBJ2-2, with D perhaps given as TRBD1 or TRBD2 (6 bases each). The V end was cut by 8 bases, the J end by 6 bases, with 25 bases between. The CDR3 spans 17 residues. CDR3 region: CASHLGGPVRGPGELFF. CDR3 sequence (DNA): TGTGCCAGCCACCTAGGGGGACCTGTTCGGGGGCCCGGGGAGCTGTTTTTT.

The chain links TRBV19 to TRBJ2-2; 9 bases fit TRBD1. The V gene end was trimmed by 3 bases and the J gene end by 6 bases; junction bases not matched to a gene: 5. Germline V gives CDR1 LNHDA, CDR2 SQIVND (reference sequence). This CDR3 has 15 amino acids. The DNA for the CDR3 is TGTGCCAGTAGTATGTGGACAGGGGTGTCCGGGGAGCTGTTTTTT. Translated, it gives CASSMWTGVSGELFF. Full variable domain (rest looked up from reference TRBV19 and TRBJ2-2): DGGITQSPKYLFRKEGQNVTLSCEQNLNHDAMYWYRQDPGQGLRLIYYSQIVNDFQKGDIAEGYSVSREKKESFPLTVTSAQKNPTAFYLCASSMWTGVSGELFFGEGSRLTVL.

The chain combines TRBV7-2 with TRBJ1-5; D unclear. Germline CDR1 SGHTA, CDR2 FQGNSA. V was shortened by 5 bases and J by 7 bases, with 18 bases between the two germline ends. The CDR3 length is 15 residues. This CDR3 reads CASSPREGMRQPQHF. CDR3 sequence (DNA): TGTGCCAGCAGCCCCCGTGAAGGGATGAGGCAGCCCCAGCATTTT.

This clonotype showed up many times. This chain joins TRBV6-5 and TRBJ2-1; D is possibly TRBD1 or TRBD2 (5 bases each). V was pared by 3 bases and J by 5 bases, with 8 bases between. Per the germline V gene, CDR1 is MNHEY and CDR2 is SVGAGI. This CDR3 comprises 13 residues. CDR3 sequence: CASSYGGNNEQFF. CDR3 DNA sequence: TGTGCCAGCAGTTATGGGGGAAACAATGAGCAGTTCTTC.

The rearrangement joins TRBV2 to TRBJ2-7, with TRBD1 matching 11 bases. The CDR3 spans 15 residues. CDR1 and CDR2 from the germline V gene are SNHLY and FYNNEI. The trim removed 5 bases at V and 1 base at J, leaving 4 bases unmatched. In DNA form, the CDR3 reads TGTGCCAGCAGTTGGACAGGGGGCGCTTCCTACGAGCAGTACTTC. The encoded protein is CASSWTGGASYEQYF.

This clonotype has more than one count but fewer than ten. Without the conserved terminal phenylalanine or tryptophan, this CDR3 likely stems from a read error. The limits of the CDR3 on the DNA are not certain, so only TCRdb's listed CDR3 is given. The rearrangement links TRBV30 to TRBJ2-1; TRBD2 was called by the table and not checked on the DNA. The germline gives CDR1 GTSNPN, CDR2 SVGIG (reference sequence). The CDR3 totals 11 residues, both ends included. The chain's CDR3 is CAWDLAGGGRV.

The J gene is TRBJ1-1, the V gene TRBV25-1; maybe TRBD1 (6 bases). The germline CDR1 and CDR2 sequences are MGHDK and SYGVNS. The ends were cut back, 6 bases at V and 1 base at J, with 9 bases in the middle. The CDR3 extends over 13 amino acids. CDR3: CASSRQENTEAFF. The CDR3 DNA follows: TGTGCCAGCAGCAGACAGGAGAACACTGAAGCTTTCTTT.

The chain is built from TRBV7-2 and TRBJ2-1; D remains unclear. CDR1 and CDR2 (germline): SGHTA, FQGNSA. The length of the CDR3 is 16 residues. V was shortened by 2 bases and J by 4 bases, with 15 bases between the two germline ends. The DNA for the CDR3 is TGTGCCAGCAGCTTAAATGGATGGCTGGCATACAATGAGCAGTTCTTC. It codes for CASSLNGWLAYNEQFF.

The sample holds a few counts of this clonotype. The chain combines TRBV29-1 with TRBJ1-5, with 7 nucleotides matching TRBD1. CDR1 is SQVTM and CDR2 is ANQGSEA in the germline V gene. Unmatched junction bases numbered 2, after V lost 0 bases and J lost 6 bases. The CDR3 is 13 amino acids. The CDR3 coding sequence is TGCAGCGTTGAAGAAAACAGGGGTCAGCCCCAGCATTTT. It is translated as CSVEENRGQPQHF. Filled out from reference TRBV29-1 and TRBJ1-5, the complete variable domain reads SAVISQKPSRDICQRGTSLTIQCQVDSQVTMMFWYRQQPGQSLTLIATANQGSEATYESGFVIDKFPISRPNLTFSTLTVSNMSPEDSSIYLCSVEENRGQPQHFGDGTRLSIL.

This clonotype was counted between two and nine times. This rearrangement joins TRBV7-2 to TRBJ2-5, with TRBD1 matching 11 bases. Losses at the gene ends were 3 bases for V and 7 bases for J; bases not matched to a gene: 7. In germline, CDR1 is SGHTA, CDR2 FQGNSA. The CDR3 extends over 15 amino acids. The CDR3 coding sequence is TGTGCCAGCAGCTTGGACAGGGGGCCCCCAGGGACCCAGTACTTC. Its translation: CASSLDRGPPGTQYF.

The rearrangement uses TRBV10-3 and TRBJ2-3, with D possibly TRBD1 on 6 matching bases. The V gene's germline CDR1 is ENHRY and CDR2 SYGVKD. Trimming left V 2 bases short and J 1 base short, with 10 bases between. The CDR3 contains 15 residues. CDR3 coding DNA: TGTGCCATCAGTGAGATGGGACAAGGCACAGATACGCAGTATTTT. Translating it yields CAISEMGQGTDTQYF.

This clonotype was counted a few times. The J gene is TRBJ2-3, the V gene TRBV6-5; TRBD1 might be the D (5 bases). V dropped 6 bases and J dropped 2 bases, with 18 bases sitting between them. The V gene's germline CDR1 is MNHEY and CDR2 SVGAGI. This CDR3 spans 16 amino acids. The CDR3 DNA is TGTGCCAGCAGCTTCGGCAGGGCGGTGTTCACAGATACGCAGTATTTT. This translates into CASSFGRAVFTDTQYF.

The table lists this clonotype with many counts. CDR3 DNA: TGCAGTGCTAGAGCCAGCGGGAGTTACGAGCAGTACTTC. It translates to CSARASGSYEQYF. The chain links TRBV20-1 to TRBJ2-7, with 8 nucleotides matching TRBD2. J was trimmed by 4 bases and V by 1 base; bases with no gene match: 3. CDR1 and CDR2 from the germline V gene are DFQATT and SNEGSKA (reference sequence). The CDR3 covers 13 residues.

The genes are TRBV5-6 and TRBJ2-1, with a tentative D call TRBD1 (5 bases). CDR1 is SGHDT and CDR2 is YYEEEE in the germline V gene. Trimming removed 4 bases from V and 6 bases from J, with 17 bases in between. The CDR3 has 15 amino acids. The CDR3 loop is CASSPLGPRGNEQFF. In DNA form, the CDR3 reads TGTGCCAGCAGCCCCCTGGGCCCAAGGGGCAATGAGCAGTTCTTC.

This clonotype appeared a single time. The V gene is TRBV15, the J gene TRBJ2-7; D remains ambiguous. The CDR3 is made up of 14 amino acids. Germline V lookup: CDR1 LNHNV, CDR2 YYDKDF (reference sequence). V lost 4 bases to trimming and J lost 6 bases, with 16 bases between them. DNA of the CDR3: TGTGCCACCAGCACCCCGACCCTCGTAGGCGAGCAGTACTTC. Its translation is CATSTPTLVGEQYF. Full variable domain (missing parts from reference TRBV15 and TRBJ2-7): DAMVIQNPRYQVTQFGKPVTLSCSQTLNHNVMYWYQQKSSQAPKLLFHYYDKDFNNEADTPDNFQSRRPNTSFCFLDIRSPGLGDTAMYLCATSTPTLVGEQYFGPGTRLTVT.